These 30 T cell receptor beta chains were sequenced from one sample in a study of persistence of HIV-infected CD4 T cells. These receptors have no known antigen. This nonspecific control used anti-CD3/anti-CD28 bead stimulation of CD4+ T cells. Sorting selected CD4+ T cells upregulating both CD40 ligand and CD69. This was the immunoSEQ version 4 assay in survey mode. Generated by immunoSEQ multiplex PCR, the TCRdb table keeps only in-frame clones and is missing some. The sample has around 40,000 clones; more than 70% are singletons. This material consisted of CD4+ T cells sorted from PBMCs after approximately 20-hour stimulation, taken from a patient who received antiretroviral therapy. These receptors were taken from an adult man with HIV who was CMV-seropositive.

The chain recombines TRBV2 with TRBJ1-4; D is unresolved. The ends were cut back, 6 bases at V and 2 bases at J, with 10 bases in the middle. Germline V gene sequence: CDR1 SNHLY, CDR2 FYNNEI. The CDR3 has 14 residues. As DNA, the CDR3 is TGTGCCAGCAGACCGGGGTGGACTAATGAAAAACTGTTTTTT. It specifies CASRPGWTNEKLFF.

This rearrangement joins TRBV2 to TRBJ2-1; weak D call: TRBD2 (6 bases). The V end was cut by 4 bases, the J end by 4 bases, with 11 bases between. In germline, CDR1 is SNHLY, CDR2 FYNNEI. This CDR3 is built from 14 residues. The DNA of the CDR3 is TGTGCCAGCAGTGGGGGGGTCCGGTACAATGAGCAGTTCTTC. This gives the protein CASSGGVRYNEQFF. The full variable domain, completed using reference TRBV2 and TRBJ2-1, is EPEVTQTPSHQVTQMGQEVILRCVPISNHLYFYWYRQILGQKVEFLVSFYNNEISEKSEIFDDQFSVERPDGSNFTLKIRSTKLEDSAMYFCASSGGVRYNEQFFGPGTRLTVL.

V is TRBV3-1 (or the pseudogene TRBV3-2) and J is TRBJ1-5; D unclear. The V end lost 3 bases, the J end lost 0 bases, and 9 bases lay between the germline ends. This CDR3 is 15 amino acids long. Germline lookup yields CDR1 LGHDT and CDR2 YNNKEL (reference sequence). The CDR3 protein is CASSQGIASNQPQHF. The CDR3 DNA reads TGTGCCAGCAGCCAGGGGATTGCTAGCAATCAGCCCCAGCATTTT.

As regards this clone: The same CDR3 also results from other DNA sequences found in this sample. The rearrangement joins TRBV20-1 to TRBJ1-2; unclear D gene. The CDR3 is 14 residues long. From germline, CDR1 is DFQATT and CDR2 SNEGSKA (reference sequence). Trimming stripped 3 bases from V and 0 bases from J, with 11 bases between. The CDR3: CSASRLRANYGYTF. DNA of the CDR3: TGCAGTGCTAGTAGGCTAAGAGCTAACTATGGCTACACCTTC.

The CDR3, as DNA: TGTGCCAGCTCACGCGACAGAAAGAACACTGAAGCTTTCTTT. Protein product: CASSRDRKNTEAFF. The V call is TRBV18, the J call TRBJ1-1; tentative D call: TRBD1 (5 bases). V was trimmed by 4 bases and J by 1 base, leaving 10 bases between them. The CDR3 contains 14 residues. From germline, CDR1 is KGHSH and CDR2 LQKENI.

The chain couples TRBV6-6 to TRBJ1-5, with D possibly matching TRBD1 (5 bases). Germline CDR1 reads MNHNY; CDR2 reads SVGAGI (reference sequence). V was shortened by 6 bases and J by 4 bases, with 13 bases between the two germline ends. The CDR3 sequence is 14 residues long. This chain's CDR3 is CASSIRDVNQPQHF. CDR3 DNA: TGTGCCAGCAGCATCCGGGACGTTAATCAGCCCCAGCATTTT.

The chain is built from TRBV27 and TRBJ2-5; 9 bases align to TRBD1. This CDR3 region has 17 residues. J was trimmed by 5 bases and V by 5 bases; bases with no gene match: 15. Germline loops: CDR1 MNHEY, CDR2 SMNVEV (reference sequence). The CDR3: CASSPTFGQGIIETQYF. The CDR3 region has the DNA TGTGCCAGCAGTCCGACTTTCGGACAGGGGATTATTGAGACCCAGTACTTC.

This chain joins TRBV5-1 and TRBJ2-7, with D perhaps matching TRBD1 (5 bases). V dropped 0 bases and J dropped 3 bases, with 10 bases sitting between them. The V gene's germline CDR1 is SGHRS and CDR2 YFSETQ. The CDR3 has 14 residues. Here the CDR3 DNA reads TGCGCCAGCAGCTTGGAGGGGCCTGGCTACGAGCAGTACTTC. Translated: CASSLEGPGYEQYF.

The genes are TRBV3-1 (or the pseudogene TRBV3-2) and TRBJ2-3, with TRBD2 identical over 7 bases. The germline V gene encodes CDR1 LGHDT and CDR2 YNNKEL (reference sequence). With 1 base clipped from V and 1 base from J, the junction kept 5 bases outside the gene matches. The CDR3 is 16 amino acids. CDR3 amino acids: CASSQGRAGGTDTQYF. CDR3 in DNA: TGTGCCAGCAGCCAAGGGCGCGCGGGGGGCACAGATACGCAGTATTTT.

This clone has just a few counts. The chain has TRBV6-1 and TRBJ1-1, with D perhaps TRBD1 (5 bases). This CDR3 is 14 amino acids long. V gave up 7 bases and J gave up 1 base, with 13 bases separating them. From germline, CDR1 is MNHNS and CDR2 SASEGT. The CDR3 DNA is TGTGCCAGCACCCCAGGAGACAGGAACACTGAAGCTTTCTTT. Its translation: CASTPGDRNTEAFF.

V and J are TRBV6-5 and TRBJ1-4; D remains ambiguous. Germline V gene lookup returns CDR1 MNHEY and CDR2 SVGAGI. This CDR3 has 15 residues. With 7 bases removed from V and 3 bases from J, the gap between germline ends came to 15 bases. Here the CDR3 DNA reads TGTGCCAGCACCTCCTGGGGTGGGGCTAATGAAAAACTGTTTTTT. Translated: CASTSWGGANEKLFF.

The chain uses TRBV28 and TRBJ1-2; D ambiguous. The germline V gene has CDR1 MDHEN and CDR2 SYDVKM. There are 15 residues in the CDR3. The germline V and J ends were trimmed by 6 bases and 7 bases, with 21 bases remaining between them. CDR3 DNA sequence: TGTGCCAGCAGCTCGCCGACGGGGAATGAGGTTGGCTACACCTTC. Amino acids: CASSSPTGNEVGYTF.

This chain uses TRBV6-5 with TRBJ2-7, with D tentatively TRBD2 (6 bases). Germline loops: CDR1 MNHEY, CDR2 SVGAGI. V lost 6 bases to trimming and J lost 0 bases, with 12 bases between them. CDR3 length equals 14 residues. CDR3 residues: CASSRDFSSYEQYF. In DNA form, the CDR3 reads TGTGCCAGCAGCCGGGACTTTAGCTCCTACGAGCAGTACTTC.

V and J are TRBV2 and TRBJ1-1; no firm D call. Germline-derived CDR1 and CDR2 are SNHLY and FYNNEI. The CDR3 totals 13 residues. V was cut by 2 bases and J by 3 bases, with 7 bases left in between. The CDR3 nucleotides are TGTGCCAGCAGTGAACGGAGGGACACTGAAGCTTTCTTT. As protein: CASSERRDTEAFF.

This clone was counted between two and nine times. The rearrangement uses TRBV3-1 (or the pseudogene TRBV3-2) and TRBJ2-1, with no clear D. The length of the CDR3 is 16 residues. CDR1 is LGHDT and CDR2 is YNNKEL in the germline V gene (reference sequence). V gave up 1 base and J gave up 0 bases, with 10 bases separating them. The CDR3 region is CASSQVSTSSYNEQFF. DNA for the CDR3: TGTGCCAGCAGCCAAGTTTCTACCAGCTCCTACAATGAGCAGTTCTTC.

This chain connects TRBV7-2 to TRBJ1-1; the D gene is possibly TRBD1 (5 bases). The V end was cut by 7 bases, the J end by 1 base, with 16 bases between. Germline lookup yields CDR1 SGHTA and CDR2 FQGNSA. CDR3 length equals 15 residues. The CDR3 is CASNKAGQPNTEAFF. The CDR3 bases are TGTGCCAGCAACAAGGCGGGGCAACCGAACACTGAAGCTTTCTTT.

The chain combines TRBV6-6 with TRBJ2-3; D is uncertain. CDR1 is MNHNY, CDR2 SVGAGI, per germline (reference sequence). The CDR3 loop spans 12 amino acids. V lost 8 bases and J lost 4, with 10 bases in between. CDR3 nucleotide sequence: TGTGCCAGCTGGAGAAGTCCAGATACGCAGTATTTT. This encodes CASWRSPDTQYF.

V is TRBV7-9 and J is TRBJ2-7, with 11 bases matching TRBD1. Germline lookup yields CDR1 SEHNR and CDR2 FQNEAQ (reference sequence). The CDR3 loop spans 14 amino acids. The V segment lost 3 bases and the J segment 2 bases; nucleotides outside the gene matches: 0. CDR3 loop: CASSLGQGAYEQYF. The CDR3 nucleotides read TGTGCCAGCAGCTTGGGACAGGGGGCCTACGAGCAGTACTTC.

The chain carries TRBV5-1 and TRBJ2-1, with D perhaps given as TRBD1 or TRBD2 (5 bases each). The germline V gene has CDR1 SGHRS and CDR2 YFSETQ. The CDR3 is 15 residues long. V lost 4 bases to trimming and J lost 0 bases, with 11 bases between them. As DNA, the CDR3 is TGCGCCAGCAGCAGGGACGCCAGCTCCTACAATGAGCAGTTCTTC. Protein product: CASSRDASSYNEQFF.

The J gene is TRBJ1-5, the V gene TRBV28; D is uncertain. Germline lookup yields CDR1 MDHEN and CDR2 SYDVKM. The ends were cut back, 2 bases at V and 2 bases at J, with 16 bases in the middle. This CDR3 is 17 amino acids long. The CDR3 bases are TGTGCCAGCAGTTTACCCCGGACTCCCTGGGGCAATCAGCCCCAGCATTTT. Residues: CASSLPRTPWGNQPQHF.

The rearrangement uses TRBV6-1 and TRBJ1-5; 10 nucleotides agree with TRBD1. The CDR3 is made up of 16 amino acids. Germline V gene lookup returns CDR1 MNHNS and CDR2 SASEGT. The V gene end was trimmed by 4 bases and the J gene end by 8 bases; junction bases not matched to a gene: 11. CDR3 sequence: CASSVGRQGAREPQHF. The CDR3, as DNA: TGTGCCAGCAGTGTGGGGAGACAGGGGGCGCGTGAGCCCCAGCATTTT.

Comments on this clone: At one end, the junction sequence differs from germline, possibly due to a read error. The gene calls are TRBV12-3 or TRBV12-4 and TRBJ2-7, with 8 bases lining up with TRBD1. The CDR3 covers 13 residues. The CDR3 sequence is CASSLDRAPTVSF. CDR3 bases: TGTGCCAGCAGCCTGGACAGGGCCCCTACGGTCTCGTTC.

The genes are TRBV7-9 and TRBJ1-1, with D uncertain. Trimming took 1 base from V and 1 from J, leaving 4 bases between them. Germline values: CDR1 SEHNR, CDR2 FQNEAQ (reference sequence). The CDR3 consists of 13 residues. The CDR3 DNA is TGTGCCAGCAGCTTAGACACGAACACTGAAGCTTTCTTT. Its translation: CASSLDTNTEAFF. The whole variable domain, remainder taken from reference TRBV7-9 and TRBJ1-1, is DTGVSQNPRHKITKRGQNVTFRCDPISEHNRLYWYRQTLGQGPEFLTYFQNEAQLEKSRLLSDRFSAERPKGSFSTLEIQRTEQGDSAMYLCASSLDTNTEAFFGQGTRLTVV.

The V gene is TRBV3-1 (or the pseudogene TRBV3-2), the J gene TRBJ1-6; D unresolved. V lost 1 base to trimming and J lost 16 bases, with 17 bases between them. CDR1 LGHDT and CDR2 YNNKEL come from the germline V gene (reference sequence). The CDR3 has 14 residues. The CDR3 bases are TGTGCCAGCAGCCAAGGTGGGATCAGCCTTGGGCTCCACTTT. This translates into CASSQGGISLGLHF.

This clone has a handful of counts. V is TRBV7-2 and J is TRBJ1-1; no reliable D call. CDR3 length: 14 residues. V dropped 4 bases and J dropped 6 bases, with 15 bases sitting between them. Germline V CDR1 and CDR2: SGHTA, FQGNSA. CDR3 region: CASSSFQVVAEAFF. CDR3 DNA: TGTGCCAGCAGCTCGTTCCAGGTTGTAGCTGAAGCTTTCTTT.

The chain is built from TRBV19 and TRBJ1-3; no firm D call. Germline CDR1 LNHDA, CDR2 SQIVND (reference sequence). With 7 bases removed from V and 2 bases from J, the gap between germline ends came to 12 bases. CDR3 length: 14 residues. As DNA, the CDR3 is TGTGCCAGTACTCCCGGACGGGCTGGAAACACCATATATTTT. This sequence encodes CASTPGRAGNTIYF.

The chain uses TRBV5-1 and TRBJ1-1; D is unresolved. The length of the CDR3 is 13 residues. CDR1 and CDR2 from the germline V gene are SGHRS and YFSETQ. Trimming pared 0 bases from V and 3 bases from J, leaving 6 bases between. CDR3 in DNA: TGCGCCAGCAGCTTGGGGATCTACACTGAAGCTTTCTTT. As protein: CASSLGIYTEAFF.

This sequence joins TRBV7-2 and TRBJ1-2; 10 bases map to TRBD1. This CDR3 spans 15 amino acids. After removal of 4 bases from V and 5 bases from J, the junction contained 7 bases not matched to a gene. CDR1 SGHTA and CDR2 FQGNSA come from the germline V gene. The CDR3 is CASSSQTGGRYGYTF. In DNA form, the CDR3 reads TGTGCCAGCAGCTCTCAGACAGGGGGCAGGTATGGCTACACCTTC.

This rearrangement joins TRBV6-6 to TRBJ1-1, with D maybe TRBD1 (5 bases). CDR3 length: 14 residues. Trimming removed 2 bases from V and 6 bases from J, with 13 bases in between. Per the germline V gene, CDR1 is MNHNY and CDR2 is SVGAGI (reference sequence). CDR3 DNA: TGTGCCAGCAGTTACAATAACCGGGACTCTGAAGCTTTCTTT. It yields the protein CASSYNNRDSEAFF.

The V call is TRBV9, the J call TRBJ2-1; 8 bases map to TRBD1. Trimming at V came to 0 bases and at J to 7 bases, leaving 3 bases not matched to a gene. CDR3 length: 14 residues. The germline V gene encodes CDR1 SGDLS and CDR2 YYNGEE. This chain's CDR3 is CASSVEQGGNEQFF. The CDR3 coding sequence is TGTGCCAGCAGCGTAGAACAGGGGGGAAATGAGCAGTTCTTC.